The 20 T cell receptor beta chains below all came from one sample that was sequenced in a study of control samples from healthy donors and cancer patients. Assay: immunoSEQ multiplex PCR; the TCRdb copy retains only in-frame clones and omits some. The sample records about 140,000 clones, about 90% being singletons. The specimen was blood. All receptors come from a man between 18 and 29 years old in good health.

This clone was counted a single time. The rearrangement links TRBV18 to TRBJ2-1; 9 nucleotides agree with TRBD1. CDR1 and CDR2 from the germline V gene are KGHSH and LQKENI. The CDR3 has 18 amino acids. Trimming removed 6 bases from V and 0 bases from J; junction bases left unmatched: 12. DNA for the CDR3: TGTGCCAGCTCTATCCGGACAGGGGCCGGAGACTCCTACAATGAGCAGTTCTTC. This translates into CASSIRTGAGDSYNEQFF. Based on the CDR3 plus reference TRBV18 and TRBJ2-1, the full variable domain is NAGVMQNPRHLVRRRGQEARLRCSPMKGHSHVYWYRQLPEEGLKFMVYLQKENIIDESGMPKERFSAEFPKEGPSILRIQQVVRGDSAAYFCASSIRTGAGDSYNEQFFGPGTRLTVL.

V and J are TRBV6-2 or TRBV6-3 and TRBJ2-3; 8 positions match TRBD2. With V trimmed by 6 bases and J by 2 bases, 7 bases remained unmatched. This CDR3 has 15 residues. Looked up from germline, CDR1 is MNHEY and CDR2 is SVGEGT. As DNA, the CDR3 is TGTGCCAGCAGCCACGCGGGGGGATACACAGATACGCAGTATTTT. Protein: CASSHAGGYTDTQYF.

J is TRBJ1-4 and V is TRBV21-1; the table's D call, TRBD1, was not checked against the DNA. TRBV21-1 is a known pseudogene. The CDR3 runs 15 residues. For the CDR3, the DNA is TGTGCCAGCAGCAACCGACAGGGAACTAATGAAAAACTGTTTTTT. Translation: CASSNRQGTNEKLFF.

The chain joins TRBV19 to TRBJ2-7; TRBD2 is a possible D gene (5 bases). The CDR3 spans 14 residues. Germline V gene sequence: CDR1 LNHDA, CDR2 SQIVND (reference sequence). V was shortened by 3 bases and J by 4 bases, with 13 bases between the two germline ends. The DNA for the CDR3 is TGTGCCAGTAGTATGCGAGGGTTCGGGTACGAGCAGTACTTC. Protein product: CASSMRGFGYEQYF. Full variable domain (rest looked up from reference TRBV19 and TRBJ2-7): DGGITQSPKYLFRKEGQNVTLSCEQNLNHDAMYWYRQDPGQGLRLIYYSQIVNDFQKGDIAEGYSVSREKKESFPLTVTSAQKNPTAFYLCASSMRGFGYEQYFGPGTRLTVT.

The rearrangement links TRBV7-6 to TRBJ2-7, with D unresolved. V lost 5 bases to trimming and J lost 3 bases, with 14 bases between them. The CDR3 length is 14 residues. The germline gives CDR1 SGHVS, CDR2 FNYEAQ. CDR3 DNA: TGTGCCAGCAGCCCCGAGATTGGGCACTACGAGCAGTACTTC. It translates to CASSPEIGHYEQYF.

J is TRBJ1-2 and V is TRBV19, with a tentative D call TRBD1 (6 bases). The V end was cut by 1 base, the J end by 5 bases, with 11 bases between. Germline V CDR1 and CDR2: LNHDA, SQIVND (reference sequence). This CDR3 comprises 14 residues. This CDR3 is CASSIGQQGYGYTF. The DNA for the CDR3 is TGTGCCAGTAGTATAGGACAACAGGGTTATGGCTACACCTTC.

This sequence joins TRBV2 and TRBJ2-7; tentatively, D is TRBD1 (5 bases). V was trimmed by 6 bases and J by 2 bases, leaving 14 bases between them. The CDR3 sequence is 14 residues long. Looked up from germline, CDR1 is SNHLY and CDR2 is FYNNEI. CDR3 sequence: CASRLRVPTYEQYF. CDR3 DNA sequence: TGTGCCAGCAGGCTCAGGGTTCCCACCTACGAGCAGTACTTC.

This clone was recorded a few times. The rearrangement joins TRBV4-3 to TRBJ1-5, with D tentatively TRBD1 (6 bases). V gave up 5 bases and J gave up 4 bases, with 12 bases separating them. The CDR3 length is 14 residues. The germline CDR1 and CDR2 sequences are LGHNA and YSLEER. CDR3 DNA sequence: TGCGCCAGCAGCGGACAACAGGGAAATCAGCCCCAGCATTTT. Its translation is CASSGQQGNQPQHF.

This clone showed up just once. This rearrangement joins TRBV18 to TRBJ1-1; D is possibly TRBD1 (5 bases). The ends were cut back, 3 bases at V and 1 base at J, with 12 bases in the middle. The CDR3 spans 15 residues. Per germline, CDR1 KGHSH and CDR2 LQKENI. The CDR3 protein is CASSPGDTGNTEAFF. Written as DNA, the CDR3 is TGTGCCAGCTCACCGGGGGATACAGGGAACACTGAAGCTTTCTTT.

This sequence joins TRBV6-1 and TRBJ1-1; D is ambiguous. The CDR3 loop spans 17 amino acids. Trimming stripped 1 base from V and 0 bases from J, with 15 bases between. CDR1 and CDR2 (germline): MNHNS, SASEGT. CDR3 coding DNA: TGTGCCAGCAGTGAAGGCCCGGGGAGGGCTTTGAACACTGAAGCTTTCTTT. This sequence encodes CASSEGPGRALNTEAFF.

Only one count was recorded for this clone. The genes are TRBV28 and TRBJ1-2; D gene unclear. The CDR3 is made up of 12 amino acids. Germline loops: CDR1 MDHEN, CDR2 SYDVKM. V shed 5 bases and J shed 7 bases, with 11 bases lying between them. CDR3 DNA sequence: TGTGCCAGCAGTGTGTCCCCCTCTGGCTACACCTTC. It codes for CASSVSPSGYTF.

The chain has TRBV27 and TRBJ2-3; 8 nucleotides match TRBD2. V shed 3 bases and J 3 bases; nucleotides not matched to a gene: 8. The V gene's germline CDR1 is MNHEY and CDR2 SMNVEV (reference sequence). This CDR3 has 16 amino acids. The CDR3 bases are TGTGCCAGCAGTTTGTCGGGGGGGGCCGCAACAGATACGCAGTATTTT. This translates into CASSLSGGAATDTQYF.

The chain recombines TRBV28 with TRBJ1-5; no clear D gene. The CDR3 runs 17 residues. The V gene lost 7 bases and the J gene lost 7 bases, with 26 bases spanning the gap. Germline V gene data show CDR1 as MDHEN and CDR2 as SYDVKM. CDR3 in DNA: TGTGCCAGCACGAGTTCCAATCCCCCCACGGCCCCCCAGCCCCAGCATTTT. Translating it yields CASTSSNPPTAPQPQHF.

This clone is a singleton in its sample. The chain combines TRBV5-1 with TRBJ2-1; D unclear. V was shortened by 0 bases and J by 0 bases, with 13 bases between the two germline ends. Germline V gene data show CDR1 as SGHRS and CDR2 as YFSETQ. The CDR3 runs to 17 residues. The CDR3 loop is CASSLASRSSSYNEQFF. The CDR3 nucleotides are TGCGCCAGCAGCTTGGCCTCTCGGTCGAGCTCCTACAATGAGCAGTTCTTC. The whole variable domain, filled in from reference TRBV5-1 and TRBJ2-1, reads KAGVTQTPRYLIKTRGQQVTLSCSPISGHRSVSWYQQTPGQGLQFLFEYFSETQRNKGNFPGRFSGRQFSNSRSEMNVSTLELGDSALYLCASSLASRSSSYNEQFFGPGTRLTVL.

The chain uses TRBV5-6 and TRBJ2-3; D unresolved. The CDR3 runs 16 residues. Germline CDR1 and CDR2: SGHDT and YYEEEE. V gave up 3 bases and J gave up 1 base, with 15 bases separating them. This CDR3 reads CASSSGGTVGTDTQYF. CDR3 DNA sequence: TGTGCCAGCAGCTCGGGTGGCACCGTGGGCACAGATACGCAGTATTTT.

This clone has only one observation. The gene calls are TRBV5-4 and TRBJ1-4; D not certain. Germline lookup yields CDR1 SGHNT and CDR2 YYREEE (reference sequence). V shed 2 bases and J shed 7 bases, with 15 bases lying between them. The CDR3 is 15 amino acids. CDR3 DNA sequence: TGTGCCAGCAGCTTAGCTTACGGTGCGGGTGAAAAACTGTTTTTT. Encoded protein: CASSLAYGAGEKLFF. Full variable domain (remainder filled in from reference TRBV5-4 and TRBJ1-4): ETGVTQSPTHLIKTRGQQVTLRCSSQSGHNTVSWYQQALGQGPQFIFQYYREEENGRGNFPPRFSGLQFPNYSSELNVNALELDDSALYLCASSLAYGAGEKLFFGSGTQLSVL.

This clone was seen just once. CDR3 sequence (DNA): TGTGCCAGCAGTCCCGGGACAGGTAACTCTGGGGCCAACGTCCTGACTTTC. Residues: CASSPGTGNSGANVLTF. The chain combines TRBV2 with TRBJ2-6; 8 bases align to TRBD1. After removal of 5 bases from V and 0 bases from J, the junction contained 6 bases not matched to a gene. Per the germline V gene, CDR1 is SNHLY and CDR2 is FYNNEI. The CDR3 extends over 17 amino acids.

V gene TRBV11-2 combines with J gene TRBJ1-1; 8 positions match TRBD1. This CDR3 comprises 14 residues. J lost 3 bases, V lost 3 bases, and 3 bases had no gene match. Per germline, CDR1 SGHAT and CDR2 FQNNGV. This CDR3 is CASSFHRGYTEAFF. As DNA, the CDR3 is TGTGCCAGCAGCTTCCACAGGGGGTACACTGAAGCTTTCTTT.

The V and J genes are TRBV6-2 or TRBV6-3 and TRBJ1-1; D remains unclear. The germline V and J ends were trimmed by 2 bases and 1 base, with 8 bases remaining between them. CDR1 is MNHEY, CDR2 SVGEGT, per germline. The CDR3 covers 14 residues. This chain's CDR3 is CASSYRFENTEAFF. The CDR3 DNA reads as TGTGCCAGCAGTTACCGGTTCGAGAACACTGAAGCTTTCTTT.

The chain uses TRBV10-1 and TRBJ1-6; the match to TRBD1 covers 8 bases. This CDR3 spans 14 amino acids. After removal of 5 bases from V and 10 bases from J, the junction contained 7 bases not matched to a gene. CDR1 and CDR2 (germline): WNHNN, SYGVQD (reference sequence). CDR3: CASSLGTGGSPLHF. The CDR3 nucleotides read TGCGCCAGCAGTCTAGGGACAGGAGGATCACCCCTCCACTTT.